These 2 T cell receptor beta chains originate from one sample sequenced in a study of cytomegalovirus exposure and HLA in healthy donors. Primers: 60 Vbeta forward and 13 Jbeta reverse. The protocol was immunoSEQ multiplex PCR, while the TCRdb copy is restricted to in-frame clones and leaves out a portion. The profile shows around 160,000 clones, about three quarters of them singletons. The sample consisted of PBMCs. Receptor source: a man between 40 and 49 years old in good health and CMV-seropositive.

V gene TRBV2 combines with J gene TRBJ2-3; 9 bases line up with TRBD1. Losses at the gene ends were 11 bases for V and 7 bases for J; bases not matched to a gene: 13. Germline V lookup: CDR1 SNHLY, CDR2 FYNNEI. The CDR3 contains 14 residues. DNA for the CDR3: TGTGCCGGTGTAGCCGGGACAGGGAGGAATACGCAGTATTTT. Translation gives CAGVAGTGRNTQYF.

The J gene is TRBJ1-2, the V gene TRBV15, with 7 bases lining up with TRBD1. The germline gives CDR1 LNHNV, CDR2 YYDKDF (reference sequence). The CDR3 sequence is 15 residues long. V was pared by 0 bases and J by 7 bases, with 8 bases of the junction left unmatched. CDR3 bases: TGTGCCACCAGCAGAGATACAGGGGCCCTTGGTGGCTACACCTTC. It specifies CATSRDTGALGGYTF.